Listed here are 8 T cell receptor beta chains from one sample, sequenced in a study of immune heterogeneity within non-small cell lung tumors. The authors used about 600 ng of bulk tumor genomic DNA per sample as template. Several spatially distant biopsies were obtained per primary tumor intraoperatively. Those enrolled were patients newly diagnosed with untreated non-small cell lung cancer and undergoing curative surgery. Amplifying TCR beta CDR3 involved multiplex PCR carried out with 32 V and 13 J primers. Each CDR3 protein gets one entry after TCRdb re-called the multiplex PCR reads with MiXCR. The sample carries 8,000 to 11,000 distinct CDR3 sequences, 15% to 20% recorded once. Sequences were obtained from lung tumor tissue. The receptors here all came from a middle-aged man with non-small cell lung cancer.

This clonotype occurred many times. V is TRBV19 and J is TRBJ1-5, with TRBD1 matching 7 bases. CDR3 length: 14 residues. The ends lost 3 bases at V and 6 bases at J; junction bases unmatched: 5. Germline CDR1 LNHDA, CDR2 SQIVND (reference sequence). CDR3: CASSIARGIQPQHF. The CDR3, as DNA: TGTGCCAGTAGTATTGCCAGGGGGATTCAGCCCCAGCATTTT.

Comments on this clonotype: One base away lies a much larger clone, so this may be a sequencing read error. This chain links TRBV5-6 with TRBJ2-3; possibly TRBD2 for D (7 bases). CDR1 is SGHDT and CDR2 is YYEEEE in the germline V gene. The CDR3 has 17 amino acids. The CDR3 nucleotides are TGTGCCAACAGCTTGGGATGGGGGGCGGGGGTCCCAGATACGCAGTATTTT. Translating gives CANSLGWGAGVPDTQYF.

In its sample, this clonotype is medium-sized. The chain has TRBV19 and TRBJ1-2; 10 bases line up with TRBD1. The CDR3 totals 16 residues. Germline-derived CDR1 and CDR2 are LNHDA and SQIVND (reference sequence). The V and J ends lost 0 bases and 5 bases, in that order; junction bases with no gene match: 6. As DNA, the CDR3 is TGTGCCAGTAGTATAGAGACGACAGGGGGCAGGTATGGCTACACCTTC. This translates into CASSIETTGGRYGYTF.

This clonotype was seen at least ten times. The gene calls are TRBV7-2 and TRBJ2-2; 8 nucleotides line up with TRBD2. The CDR3 consists of 15 residues. The germline V gene has CDR1 SGHTA and CDR2 FQGNSA. After removal of 4 bases from V and 6 bases from J, the junction contained 7 bases not matched to a gene. CDR3 nucleotides: TGTGCCAGCAGCTGGGGACTAGGAAAAGCCGGGGAGCTGTTTTTT. Translated: CASSWGLGKAGELFF.

Comment on this clonotype: Being one base from a much bigger clone, this may be a read error. This chain links TRBV11-3 with TRBJ2-2; D tentatively reads TRBD1 or TRBD2 (6 bases each). This CDR3 is 13 amino acids long. CDR1 is SGHNT, CDR2 YENEEA, per germline. The CDR3 nucleotides are TGTGCCAGCAGCTTAGTGGGGGCCGGGGGGCTGTTTTTT. Its translation is CASSLVGAGGLFF.

This clonotype was counted ten times or more. V usage is TRBV11-3 and J usage is TRBJ2-1; D unclear. The CDR3 has 13 amino acids. The V and J ends lost 5 bases and 8 bases respectively, with 13 bases between them. Per the germline V gene, CDR1 is SGHNT and CDR2 is YENEEA. Written as DNA, the CDR3 is TGTGCCAGCAGCCCCGGCGTGGTTCATGAGCAGTTCTTC. It yields the protein CASSPGVVHEQFF.

Comment on this clonotype: One junction end disagrees with the germline gene, perhaps due to a read error. The CDR3, as DNA: TGTGCCAGCAGGTTAGGGGGAGGGACCAACACTGAAGCTTTCTTT. Amino acids: CASRLGGGTNTEAFF. The rearrangement uses TRBV12-3 or TRBV12-4 and TRBJ1-1, with D maybe TRBD1 (6 bases). CDR3 length: 15 amino acids.

This clonotype was seen repeatedly, ten times or more. This chain uses TRBV7-2 with TRBJ2-4; tentatively, D is TRBD2 (6 bases). Germline-derived CDR1 and CDR2 are SGHTA and FQGNSA. The CDR3 loop spans 15 amino acids. V lost 1 base, J lost 6 bases, and 13 bases lay in between. The chain's CDR3 is CASSLGGGLTNIQYF. The CDR3 DNA reads TGTGCCAGCAGCTTAGGGGGAGGCTTGACAAACATTCAGTACTTC.